What follows are 29 T cell receptor beta chains derived from one specimen sequenced in a study of early stage breast cancer tumors. Measured with immunoSEQ multiplex PCR; TCRdb has only the in-frame clones, and not every one. Found here are about 28,000 clones, 75% to 85% of them singletons; the top ten hold 9.5% to 15%. Sample: blood. The receptors come from a person in their sixties or seventies with breast cancer.

This clone is a singleton in its sample. The chain is built from TRBV6-6 and TRBJ1-1, with D possibly TRBD1 on 6 matching bases. Germline CDR1 MNHNY, CDR2 SVGAGI (reference sequence). V lost 7 bases and J lost 1, with 13 bases in between. The CDR3 runs 14 residues. The CDR3 DNA follows: TGTGCCAGCATTATCGGGACACAGAACACTGAAGCTTTCTTT. Protein: CASIIGTQNTEAFF.

The V gene is TRBV19, the J gene TRBJ2-5, with TRBD2 identical over 12 bases. The CDR3 contains 15 residues. V lost 2 bases, J lost 2 bases, and 0 bases stayed unmatched. CDR1 is LNHDA and CDR2 is SQIVND in the germline V gene (reference sequence). The CDR3 spells CASSILAGGQETQYF. The CDR3 bases are TGTGCCAGTAGTATACTAGCGGGAGGGCAAGAGACCCAGTACTTC.

The genes are TRBV9 and TRBJ1-1; unclear D gene. Trimming left V 0 bases short and J 2 bases short, with 11 bases between. This CDR3 contains 15 residues. The germline CDR1 and CDR2 sequences are SGDLS and YYNGEE. DNA of the CDR3: TGTGCCAGCAGCGTAGTTTCCAATTTTAACACTGAAGCTTTCTTT. It yields the protein CASSVVSNFNTEAFF. Filled out from reference TRBV9 and TRBJ1-1, the complete variable domain reads DSGVTQTPKHLITATGQRVTLRCSPRSGDLSVYWYQQSLDQGLQFLIQYYNGEERAKGNILERFSAQQFPDLHSELNLSSLELGDSALYFCASSVVSNFNTEAFFGQGTRLTVV.

The V call is TRBV7-9, the J call TRBJ1-4; 9 bases map to TRBD1. This CDR3 spans 15 amino acids. Germline values: CDR1 SEHNR, CDR2 FQNEAQ (reference sequence). The V segment lost 6 bases and the J segment 8 bases; nucleotides outside the gene matches: 10. CDR3 sequence reads: CASRNHRGREEKLFF. The CDR3 DNA is TGTGCCAGCAGAAACCACAGGGGGCGAGAGGAAAAACTGTTTTTT. Combining the CDR3 with reference TRBV7-9 and TRBJ1-4 gives the whole variable domain DTGVSQNPRHKITKRGQNVTFRCDPISEHNRLYWYRQTLGQGPEFLTYFQNEAQLEKSRLLSDRFSAERPKGSFSTLEIQRTEQGDSAMYLCASRNHRGREEKLFFGSGTQLSVL.

This chain connects TRBV5-8 to TRBJ2-1; 10 nucleotides agree with TRBD2. The CDR3 has 15 amino acids. In germline, CDR1 is SGHTS, CDR2 YDEGEE. With 5 bases clipped from V and 4 bases from J, the junction kept 6 bases outside the gene matches. The chain's CDR3 is CASSRGTSEYNEQFF. The CDR3 DNA reads as TGTGCCAGCAGTCGCGGGACTAGCGAGTACAATGAGCAGTTCTTC.

The J gene is TRBJ1-1, the V gene TRBV16; a possible D gene is TRBD1 (6 bases). V gave up 0 bases and J gave up 7 bases, with 9 bases separating them. The CDR3 loop spans 13 amino acids. Germline V gene data show CDR1 as KGHSY and CDR2 as FQNENV. The CDR3 nucleotides are TGTGCCAGCAGCCAATCGGGGGCAGTTGAAGCTTTCTTT. Its protein product is CASSQSGAVEAFF. Full variable domain (rest looked up from reference TRBV16 and TRBJ1-1): GEEVAQTPKHLVRGEGQKAKLYCAPIKGHSYVFWYQQVLKNEFKFLISFQNENVFDETGMPKERFSAKCLPNSPCSLEIQATKLEDSAVYFCASSQSGAVEAFFGQGTRLTVV.

This sequence joins TRBV2 and TRBJ2-5; no firm D call. Deletions cut 1 base from V and 0 bases from J, with 6 bases between. From germline, CDR1 is SNHLY and CDR2 FYNNEI. This CDR3 comprises 14 residues. The CDR3, as DNA: TGTGCCAGCAGTGAAGGCCAGTACCAAGAGACCCAGTACTTC. Translated, it gives CASSEGQYQETQYF.

The chain is built from TRBV27 and TRBJ1-5, with a possible D match to TRBD1 (6 bases). Germline CDR1 reads MNHEY; CDR2 reads SMNVEV (reference sequence). V dropped 6 bases and J dropped 2 bases, with 14 bases sitting between them. There are 15 residues in the CDR3. The CDR3 DNA sequence: TGTGCCAGCAGGGAAAGGACAGCGGGCAATCAGCCCCAGCATTTT. This translates into CASRERTAGNQPQHF.

The rearrangement links TRBV14 to TRBJ2-1; weak D call: TRBD2 (6 bases). V was clipped by 4 bases and J by 4 bases, with 11 bases between them. Germline CDR1 and CDR2: SGHDN and FVKESK. The CDR3 is 14 residues long. The CDR3 DNA sequence: TGTGCCAGCAGCCTCGCTAGCGTGTACAATGAGCAGTTCTTC. Protein product: CASSLASVYNEQFF.

V usage is TRBV6-5 and J usage is TRBJ1-2; 7 bases fit TRBD1. This CDR3 is 12 amino acids long. J lost 3 bases, V lost 7 bases, and 2 bases had no gene match. Germline V gene data show CDR1 as MNHEY and CDR2 as SVGAGI. The CDR3 region is CASKTGDYGYTF. The CDR3 region has the DNA TGTGCCAGCAAAACAGGGGACTATGGCTACACCTTC.

This clone was recorded once. This chain uses TRBV28 with TRBJ2-1, with 8 bases identical to TRBD2. The CDR3 runs 16 residues. Germline V gives CDR1 MDHEN, CDR2 SYDVKM. The V and J ends lost 4 bases and 5 bases, in that order; junction bases with no gene match: 10. Written as DNA, the CDR3 is TGTGCCAGCAGTTCCTCAGCGGGAGAGGGAGACAATGAGCAGTTCTTC. This translates into CASSSSAGEGDNEQFF.

This chain connects TRBV7-8 to TRBJ1-1; 8 bases align to TRBD1. Per germline, CDR1 SGHVS and CDR2 FQNEAQ. Trimming took 1 base from V and 1 from J; bases not matched to a gene: 2. This CDR3 is 15 amino acids long. CDR3 sequence reads: CASSLVDRGNTEAFF. The CDR3 DNA follows: TGTGCCAGCAGCTTAGTCGACAGGGGGAACACTGAAGCTTTCTTT.

This chain links TRBV5-1 with TRBJ1-3; perhaps TRBD1 as D (6 bases). V shed 4 bases and J shed 2 bases, with 16 bases lying between them. CDR1 is SGHRS, CDR2 YFSETQ, per germline. This CDR3 region has 16 residues. The CDR3 nucleotides read TGCGCCAGCAGCCGACAGGAGGTTGGACCTGGAAACACCATATATTTT. Amino acids: CASSRQEVGPGNTIYF.

The V gene is TRBV27, the J gene TRBJ1-4, with D possibly matching TRBD1 (6 bases). Trimming took off 3 bases at V and 5 bases at J, with 10 bases between the two ends. The germline V gene encodes CDR1 MNHEY and CDR2 SMNVEV (reference sequence). This CDR3 comprises 14 residues. The CDR3 bases are TGTGCCAGCAGTTTGCTAGGACAGAATGAAAAACTGTTTTTT. This codes for CASSLLGQNEKLFF.

The chain is built from TRBV4-3 and TRBJ2-7, with 7 bases aligning to TRBD1. This CDR3 comprises 14 residues. V was pared by 1 base and J by 4 bases, with 4 bases of the junction left unmatched. Germline V CDR1 and CDR2: LGHNA, YSLEER. CDR3 nucleotide sequence: TGCGCCAGCAGCCAAGGAAACAGGGGATACGAGCAGTACTTC. Protein sequence: CASSQGNRGYEQYF.

This chain connects TRBV7-2 to TRBJ1-2; 7 bases are shared with TRBD1. The germline gives CDR1 SGHTA, CDR2 FQGNSA. This CDR3 comprises 13 residues. Unmatched junction bases numbered 4, after V lost 1 base and J lost 8 bases. The CDR3 nucleotides are TGTGCCAGCAGCTTAGAGGGGGCGCTGGGCTACACCTTC. It yields the protein CASSLEGALGYTF.

The chain combines TRBV19 with TRBJ1-1, with 8 bases aligning to TRBD1. CDR1 and CDR2 (germline): LNHDA, SQIVND (reference sequence). Trimming at V came to 10 bases and at J to 2 bases, leaving 9 bases not matched to a gene. The CDR3 sequence is 14 residues long. CDR3 protein: CATFADRANTEAFF. The DNA for the CDR3 is TGTGCCACCTTTGCGGACAGGGCTAACACTGAAGCTTTCTTT.

The V gene is TRBV30, the J gene TRBJ2-1; the D gene is possibly TRBD1 (6 bases). Germline V gives CDR1 GTSNPN, CDR2 SVGIG (reference sequence). V was pared by 2 bases and J by 2 bases, with 13 bases between. The length of the CDR3 is 15 residues. CDR3 nucleotide sequence: TGTGCCTGGAGTTCCAGGGGCAGCCCCTACAATGAGCAGTTCTTC. Protein sequence: CAWSSRGSPYNEQFF.

The CDR3 bases are TGTGCCATCAGTAAGGAACAGGGTCGGAATAATGAAAAACTGTTTTTT. Protein sequence: CAISKEQGRNNEKLFF. The chain carries TRBV10-3 and TRBJ1-4, with D possibly TRBD1 on 6 matching bases. Germline CDR1 reads ENHRY; CDR2 reads SYGVKD. CDR3 length equals 16 residues. Trimming removed 5 bases from V and 4 bases from J, with 17 bases in between.

This rearrangement joins TRBV9 to TRBJ1-2; 7 nucleotides agree with TRBD1. V trimming: 7 bases; J trimming: 5 bases; junction bases outside the gene matches: 11. This CDR3 is 14 amino acids long. Per the germline V gene, CDR1 is SGDLS and CDR2 is YYNGEE. CDR3: CASGGKGTEYGYTF. The CDR3 DNA is TGTGCCAGCGGAGGGAAAGGGACAGAATATGGCTACACCTTC.

The chain uses TRBV9 and TRBJ2-7; TRBD1 might be the D (5 bases). The CDR3 covers 15 residues. Trimming cost V 1 base and J 0 bases, with 11 bases left between them. Germline V CDR1 and CDR2: SGDLS, YYNGEE. The CDR3 region is CASSVTGLNSYEQYF. The CDR3 nucleotides are TGTGCCAGCAGCGTAACAGGCCTCAACTCCTACGAGCAGTACTTC. The whole variable domain, remainder taken from reference TRBV9 and TRBJ2-7, is DSGVTQTPKHLITATGQRVTLRCSPRSGDLSVYWYQQSLDQGLQFLIQYYNGEERAKGNILERFSAQQFPDLHSELNLSSLELGDSALYFCASSVTGLNSYEQYFGPGTRLTVT.

The V gene is TRBV30, the J gene TRBJ2-2, with D unclear. The CDR3 loop spans 13 amino acids. CDR1 and CDR2 from the germline V gene are GTSNPN and SVGIG (reference sequence). V shed 1 base and J shed 1 base, with 4 bases lying between them. This CDR3 is CAWSAQNTGELFF. DNA of the CDR3: TGTGCCTGGAGTGCCCAGAACACCGGGGAGCTGTTTTTT.

In its sample, this clone was seen a few times. The V gene is TRBV4-1, the J gene TRBJ2-5, with TRBD1 as a possible D gene (5 bases). The CDR3 runs 13 residues. Deletions cut 4 bases from V and 2 bases from J, with 8 bases between. Looked up from germline, CDR1 is MGHRA and CDR2 is YSYEKL. The CDR3 region is CASSPQGQETQYF. The CDR3 DNA reads as TGCGCCAGCAGCCCCCAGGGTCAAGAGACCCAGTACTTC.

The chain joins TRBV9 to TRBJ1-2; TRBD1 aligns across 7 bases. Germline assignment: CDR1 SGDLS and CDR2 YYNGEE. There are 15 residues in the CDR3. Trimming removed 4 bases from V and 0 bases from J; junction bases left unmatched: 6. CDR3 sequence reads: CASSSGTASNYGYTF. In DNA, the CDR3 is TGTGCCAGCAGCTCCGGGACAGCCTCTAACTATGGCTACACCTTC.

The chain links TRBV29-1 to TRBJ2-7; 11 bases fit TRBD1. This CDR3 region has 15 residues. Germline V CDR1 and CDR2: SQVTM, ANQGSEA. J was trimmed by 5 bases and V by 4 bases; bases with no gene match: 10. This CDR3 reads CSVVSGQGAIHEQYF. CDR3 nucleotides: TGCAGCGTTGTAAGTGGACAGGGGGCGATCCACGAGCAGTACTTC.

To note about this clone: At one boundary the junction diverges from the germline segment, which might be a read error. This chain uses TRBV7-7 with TRBJ2-7; 11 nucleotides match TRBD2. The CDR3 covers 13 residues. The germline V gene encodes CDR1 SSHAT and CDR2 FNYEAQ (reference sequence). The CDR3 is CASSFLAGGEQYF. The CDR3 DNA is TGTGCTAGCAGCTTCCTAGCGGGAGGCGAGCAGTACTTC.

This chain uses TRBV6-5 with TRBJ2-7; TRBD1 is a possible D gene (5 bases). The CDR3 spans 13 residues. Germline CDR1 is MNHEY and CDR2 is SVGAGI. The V end lost 7 bases, the J end lost 3 bases, and 13 bases lay between the germline ends. The CDR3 sequence is CASTPVGDYEQYF. CDR3 nucleotides: TGTGCCAGCACTCCCGTAGGGGACTACGAGCAGTACTTC.

The rearrangement uses TRBV5-4 and TRBJ2-5; 9 nucleotides align to TRBD2. CDR1 is SGHNT and CDR2 is YYREEE in the germline V gene (reference sequence). Losses at the gene ends were 0 bases for V and 5 bases for J; bases not matched to a gene: 11. This CDR3 has 17 residues. The CDR3 nucleotides read TGTGCCAGCAGCTTGGCAAGGGGGCGGGAGGGCCGGGAGACCCAGTACTTC. This codes for CASSLARGREGRETQYF.

The chain uses TRBV18 and TRBJ2-2, with a weak D call TRBD2 (5 bases). The CDR3 is 16 residues long. Germline CDR1 reads KGHSH; CDR2 reads LQKENI. V gave up 2 bases and J gave up 5 bases, with 15 bases separating them. The CDR3 DNA sequence: TGTGCCAGCTCACCATTTTCGGGGTCCCCGACCGGGGAGCTGTTTTTT. It is translated as CASSPFSGSPTGELFF.